A selection of T cell receptor beta chains follows, all from one sample in a study of T-cell reconstitution after alpha-beta-depleted transplantation in children. TCRdb reprocessed the PCR reads with MiXCR, giving one entry per CDR3 protein. The sample contains 200,000 to 250,000 distinct CDR3 sequences, 7.5% to 9.5% of which appear only once. The sample consisted of PBMCs, mostly from graft donor cells, taken 360 days after TCRalphabeta/CD19-depleted stem cell transplant. The receptors were sampled from a male patient aged 2-15 years who had a stem cell transplant for acute myeloid leukemia, so the T cells may come from the graft donor. Each CDR3 is given with its conserved first and last residue. The order of the fields is D gene, J gene, clone size, V gene, CDR3 DNA, CDR3 protein. The D gene is left open where the match is weak. The size field is filled for only some rows; it gives once, few, many or a size class.

TRBD2 | TRBJ2-3 | many | TRBV5-1 | TGCGCCAGCATGATACTAGCGGGGGGCACAGATACGCAGTATTTT | CASMILAGGTDTQYF
NA | TRBJ2-3 | NA | TRBV12-3/TRBV12-4 | TGTGCCAGCAGTCCCAGCGGGCCGGGGGATACGCAGTATTTT | CASSPSGPGDTQYF
NA | TRBJ1-1 | NA | TRBV20-1 | TGCAGTGCTAGAGATATTAGGCCAGCGGAGAACACTGAAGCTTTCTTT | CSARDIRPAENTEAFF
TRBD2 | TRBJ2-3 | many | TRBV6-1 | TGTGCCAGCATCCGCCAAGCCGGAATGACTAGCGGGAGGCCGCTTACGCAGTATTTT | CASIRQAGMTSGRPLTQYF
NA | TRBJ1-6 | few | TRBV7-9 | TGTGCCAGCAGAGGGGCGCACTCTGAAATCCCTTCACCCCTCCACTTT | CASRGAHSEIPSPLHF
TRBD1 | TRBJ1-1 | many | TRBV12-3/TRBV12-4 | TGTGCCAGCAGTTTTTCGGGACAGGGTACACGGACTGAAGCTTTCTTT | CASSFSGQGTRTEAFF
NA | TRBJ1-5 | many | TRBV10-2 | TGCGCCAGCAGTATTAGTTCAGGGCAGCCCCAGCATTTT | CASSISSGQPQHF
TRBD1 | TRBJ2-5 | few | TRBV7-7 | TGTGCTAGCAGTCCCGGGACAGGGGGATTCCAAGAGACCCAGTACTTC | CASSPGTGGFQETQYF
TRBD2 | TRBJ2-1 | many | TRBV7-7 | TGTGCTAGCAGCTCCGGGGGGAATGAGCAGTTCTTC | CASSSGGNEQFF
TRBD1 | TRBJ1-1 | few | TRBV18 | TGTGCCAGCTCACCTCCAGGGGGCTGGGTCACTGAAGCTTTCTTT | CASSPPGGWVTEAFF
TRBD2 | TRBJ2-1 | few | TRBV20-1 | TGCAGTGCTCCCAGGGCGGGGGGTCATGAGCAGTTCTTC | CSAPRAGGHEQFF
NA | TRBJ2-3 | many | TRBV6-1 | TGTGCCAGCTCATCTAGCAGAGCCACAGATACGCAGTATTTT | CASSSSRATDTQYF
NA | TRBJ1-1 | many | TRBV5-1 | TGCGCCAGCAGCTTACATATGAACACTGAAGCTTTCTTT | CASSLHMNTEAFF
TRBD2 | TRBJ2-5 | NA | TRBV5-1 | TGCGCCAGCAGCTTGGCATTTGTAGCGGGGGGGCCTCAGGCCCAGTACTTC | CASSLAFVAGGPQAQYF
NA | TRBJ1-2 | NA | TRBV12-3/TRBV12-4 | TGTGCCAGCAGTTTAAAATCGCAGGGGAGCTATGGCTACACCTTC | CASSLKSQGSYGYTF
TRBD1 | TRBJ2-7 | NA | TRBV6-5 | TGTGCCAGCAGTTACTCGCGGACAGGGCCCCGCGAGCAGTACTTC | CASSYSRTGPREQYF
NA | TRBJ2-5 | NA | TRBV5-6 | TGTGCCAGCAGCTTGGCCTGGTCTAGTAGGGAGACCCAGTACTTC | CASSLAWSSRETQYF
TRBD1 | TRBJ1-5 | NA | TRBV20-1 | TGCAGTGCTAGTCGCGGGACAGACCACAATCAGCCCCAGCATTTT | CSASRGTDHNQPQHF
TRBD2 | TRBJ2-7 | NA | TRBV7-9 | TGTGCCAGCAGCTCCTCTACAGGACTAGCGGGAACCTACGAGCAGTACTTC | CASSSSTGLAGTYEQYF
TRBD2 | TRBJ2-3 | many | TRBV29-1 | TGCAGCGTTGGGAAGCGACTAGCTAGGGATACGCAGTATTTT | CSVGKRLARDTQYF
NA | TRBJ2-1 | many | TRBV10-3 | TGTGCCATCAAGGGTTTGAGGGGTGAGCAGTTCTTC | CAIKGLRGEQFF
NA | TRBJ2-5 | NA | TRBV10-2 | TGCGCCAGCAGTACTTTGGGGGGCAAGGAGACCCAGTACTTC | CASSTLGGKETQYF
TRBD1 | TRBJ1-1 | NA | TRBV20-1 | TGCAGTGCTAGAATCCCCACAGGGGGCAATGAAGCTTTCTTT | CSARIPTGGNEAFF
NA | TRBJ2-1 | NA | TRBV7-6 | TGTGCCAGCAGCTTCGGCCCCTCTAAGGGTGGTGAGCAGTTCTTC | CASSFGPSKGGEQFF
TRBD1 | TRBJ2-5 | few | TRBV11-2 | TGTGCCAGCAGCCTTGGACAGGGGATTGGCAGAGAGACCCAGTACTTC | CASSLGQGIGRETQYF
NA | TRBJ1-1 | NA | TRBV12-3/TRBV12-4 | TGTGCCAGCAGACCCGACCGGATCGGCACTGAAGCTTTCTTT | CASRPDRIGTEAFF
NA | TRBJ2-2 | few | TRBV7-6 | TGTGCCAGCAGCTTAGGACCGACAGGCGTCCACACCGGGGAGCTGTTTTTT | CASSLGPTGVHTGELFF
NA | TRBJ1-5 | many | TRBV9 | TGTGCCAGCAGCCCCTCCGGGAGCAATCAGCCCCAGCATTTT | CASSPSGSNQPQHF
NA | TRBJ2-7 | many | TRBV29-1 | TGCAGCGTTAGGACTGGACCCTACGAGCAGTACTTC | CSVRTGPYEQYF
NA | TRBJ2-3 | many | TRBV7-2 | TGTGCCAGCAGCTTAACGTTGGGGGCGGGTACGCAGTATTTT | CASSLTLGAGTQYF
NA | TRBJ1-2 | few | TRBV20-1 | TGCAGTGCTAGAGTACAGGGTCCTTCTGGCTACACCTTC | CSARVQGPSGYTF
TRBD1 | TRBJ2-4 | NA | TRBV6-2/TRBV6-3 | TGTGCCAGCAGTTACTTGACAGGGGTAGCCAAAAACATTCAGTACTTC | CASSYLTGVAKNIQYF